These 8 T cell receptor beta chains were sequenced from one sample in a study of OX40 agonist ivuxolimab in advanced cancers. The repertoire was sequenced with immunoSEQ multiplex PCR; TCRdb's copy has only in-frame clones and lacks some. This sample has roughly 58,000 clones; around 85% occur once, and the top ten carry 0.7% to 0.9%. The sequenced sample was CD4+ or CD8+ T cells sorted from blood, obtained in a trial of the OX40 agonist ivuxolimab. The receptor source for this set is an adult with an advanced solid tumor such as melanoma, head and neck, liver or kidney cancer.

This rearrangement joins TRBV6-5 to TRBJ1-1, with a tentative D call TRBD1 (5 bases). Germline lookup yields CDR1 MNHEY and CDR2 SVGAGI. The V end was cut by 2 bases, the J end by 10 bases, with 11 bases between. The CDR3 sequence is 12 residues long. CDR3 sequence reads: CASSYQGSRAFF. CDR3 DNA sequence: TGTGCCAGCAGTTACCAGGGAAGTCGAGCTTTCTTT.

Written as DNA, the CDR3 is TGTGCCATCAGTGATTTCGTTATCGGGGGAGATTCACCCCTCCACTTT. Its translation is CAISDFVIGGDSPLHF. The chain links TRBV10-3 to TRBJ1-6; maybe TRBD1 (5 bases). CDR1 and CDR2 from the germline V gene are ENHRY and SYGVKD. Between the trimmed V and J ends, which lost 3 bases and 8 bases, there was a span of 17 bases. This CDR3 spans 16 amino acids.

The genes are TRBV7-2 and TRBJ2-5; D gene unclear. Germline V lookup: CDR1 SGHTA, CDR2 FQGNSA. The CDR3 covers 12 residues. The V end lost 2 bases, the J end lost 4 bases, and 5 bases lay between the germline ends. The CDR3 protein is CASSLTLETQYF. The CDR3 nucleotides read TGTGCCAGCAGCTTAACCCTAGAGACCCAGTACTTC. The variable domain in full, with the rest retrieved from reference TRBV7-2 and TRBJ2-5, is GAGVSQSPSNKVTEKGKDVELRCDPISGHTALYWYRQSLGQGLEFLIYFQGNSAPDKSGLPSDRFSAERTGGSVSTLTIQRTQQEDSAVYLCASSLTLETQYFGPGTRLLVL.

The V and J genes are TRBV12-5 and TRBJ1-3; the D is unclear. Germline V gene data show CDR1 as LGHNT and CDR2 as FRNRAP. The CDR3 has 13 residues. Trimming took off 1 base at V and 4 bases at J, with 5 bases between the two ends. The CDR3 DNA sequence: TGTGCTAGTGGTTTGGGCGCGGGAAACACCATATATTTT. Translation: CASGLGAGNTIYF.

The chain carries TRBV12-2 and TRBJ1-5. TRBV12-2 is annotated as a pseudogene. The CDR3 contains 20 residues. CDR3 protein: CASRAGSARDPGYSNQPQHF. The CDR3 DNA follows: TGTGCAAGTCGCGCAGGTTCCGCTCGGGATCCGGGTTATAGCAATCAGCCCCAGCATTTT.

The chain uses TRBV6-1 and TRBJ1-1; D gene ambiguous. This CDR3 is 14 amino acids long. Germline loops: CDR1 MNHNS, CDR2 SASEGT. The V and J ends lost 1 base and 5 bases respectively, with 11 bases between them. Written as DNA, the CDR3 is TGTGCCAGCAGTGAAGGCGCGACTGTTACTGAAGCTTTCTTT. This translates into CASSEGATVTEAFF.

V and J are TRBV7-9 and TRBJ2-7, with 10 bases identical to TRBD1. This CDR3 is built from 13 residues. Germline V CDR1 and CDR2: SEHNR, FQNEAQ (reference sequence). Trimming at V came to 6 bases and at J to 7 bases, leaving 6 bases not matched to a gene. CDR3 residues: CASSSGTGVEQYF. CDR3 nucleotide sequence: TGTGCCAGCAGTTCCGGGACAGGGGTAGAGCAGTACTTC. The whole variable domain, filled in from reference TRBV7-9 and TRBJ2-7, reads DTGVSQNPRHKITKRGQNVTFRCDPISEHNRLYWYRQTLGQGPEFLTYFQNEAQLEKSRLLSDRFSAERPKGSFSTLEIQRTEQGDSAMYLCASSSGTGVEQYFGPGTRLTVT.

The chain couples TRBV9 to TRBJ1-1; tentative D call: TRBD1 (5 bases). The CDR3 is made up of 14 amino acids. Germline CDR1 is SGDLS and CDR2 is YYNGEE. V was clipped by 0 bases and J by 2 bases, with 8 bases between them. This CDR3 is CASSVEQGNTEAFF. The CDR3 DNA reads TGTGCCAGCAGCGTAGAGCAGGGCAACACTGAAGCTTTCTTT. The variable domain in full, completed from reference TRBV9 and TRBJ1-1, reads DSGVTQTPKHLITATGQRVTLRCSPRSGDLSVYWYQQSLDQGLQFLIQYYNGEERAKGNILERFSAQQFPDLHSELNLSSLELGDSALYFCASSVEQGNTEAFFGQGTRLTVV.